This T cell receptor (beta chain) was identified in a study of T cell repertoires in cytomegalovirus infection. Overall study context: From public TCR beta signatures came an indication of both CMV infection and matching HLA type.

With regard to this clonotype: Its antigen is undetermined. A much larger clonotype is one base distant, so this may be a read error.

The CDR3 contains 15 residues. CDR1 is SGHTA and CDR2 is FQGNSA in the germline V gene. TCRdb recomputed calls from the reads with MiXCR, one row per CDR3 protein. The sample has some 110,000 distinct CDR3 sequences, roughly 32% seen once. The sequence came from a human donor in good health (CMV status not recorded). Some clones in this sample may be carry-over from other donors' samples. The chain uses TRBV7-2 and TRBJ2-7, with 11 positions matching TRBD2. The material was CD8+ T cells from cultured PBMCs, obtained from culture after CMV antigen stimulation. The CDR3 protein is CASSLVLAGDYGQYF. CDR3 nucleotides: TGTGCCAGCAGCTTAGTACTAGCGGGGGACTACGGGCAGTACTTC.